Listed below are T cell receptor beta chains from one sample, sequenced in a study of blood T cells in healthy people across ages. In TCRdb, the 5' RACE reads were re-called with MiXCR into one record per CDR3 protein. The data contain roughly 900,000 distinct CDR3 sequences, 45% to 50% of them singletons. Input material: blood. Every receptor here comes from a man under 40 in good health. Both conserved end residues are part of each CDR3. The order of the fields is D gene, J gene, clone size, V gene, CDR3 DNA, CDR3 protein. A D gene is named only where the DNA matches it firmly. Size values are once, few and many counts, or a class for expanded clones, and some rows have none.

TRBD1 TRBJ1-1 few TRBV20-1 TGCAGTGCCCGCAGGACAGGGTTGGACACTGAAGCTTTCTTT CSARRTGLDTEAFF
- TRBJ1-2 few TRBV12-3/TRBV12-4 TGTGCCAGCAGCTACAGGGTCCATGGCTACACCTTC CASSYRVHGYTF
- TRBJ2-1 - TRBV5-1 TGCGCCAGCAGCCCCGGGGGTCTGGGGCCCTACAATGAGCAGTTCTTC CASSPGGLGPYNEQFF
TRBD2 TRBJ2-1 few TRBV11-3 TGTGCCAGCAGCCTAGCAGGGACTAGCGGGGGTGGCCACAATGAGCAGTTCTTC CASSLAGTSGGGHNEQFF
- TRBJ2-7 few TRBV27 TGTGCCAGCGCCAGAACCCTCCCCTACGAGCAGTACTTC CASARTLPYEQYF
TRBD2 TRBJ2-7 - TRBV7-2 TGTGCCAGCAGCTCTAGCGGGGGGGACTACAATGAGCAGTACTTC CASSSSGGDYNEQYF
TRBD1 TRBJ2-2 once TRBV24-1 TGTGCCACCAGTGACTCCAGGGGGCGAAACACCGGGGAGCTGTTTTTT CATSDSRGRNTGELFF
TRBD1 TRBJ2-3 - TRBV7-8 TGTGCCAGCAGCCGACAGGGGGGGGCGATTACAGATACGCAGTATTTT CASSRQGGAITDTQYF
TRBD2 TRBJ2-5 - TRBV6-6 TGTGCCAGCAGTCCCCTGGTAGCGGGGAGTCAAGAGACCCAGTACTTC CASSPLVAGSQETQYF
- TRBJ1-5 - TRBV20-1 TGCAGTGCTAGAGATGGTGGGTTCCGAGATCAGCCCCAGCATTTT CSARDGGFRDQPQHF
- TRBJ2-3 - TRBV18 TGTGCCAGCTCACCCAGGGAGGTGGCAGATACGCAGTATTTT CASSPREVADTQYF
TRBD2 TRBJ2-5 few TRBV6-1 TGTGCCAGCCAATTAACTAGCGGGGGTAGGGAGACCCAGTACTTC CASQLTSGGRETQYF
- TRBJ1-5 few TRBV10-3 TGTGCCATCAGTGGCACGGGAGCGGGGAACAATCAGCCCCAGCATTTT CAISGTGAGNNQPQHF
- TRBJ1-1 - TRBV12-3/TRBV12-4 TGTGCCAGCAGCCTAGACGTCCTGAAGAGGGAAGCTTTCTTT CASSLDVLKREAFF
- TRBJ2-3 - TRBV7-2 TGTGCCAGCAGCTTAGGCCGGGGGAGGTCCGATACGCAGTATTTT CASSLGRGRSDTQYF
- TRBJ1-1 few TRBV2 TGTGCCAGCACTCTGGAGGAAAACACTGAAGCTTTCTTT CASTLEENTEAFF
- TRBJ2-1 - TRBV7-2 TGTGCCAGCAGCAGACCCCCGGCCAATGAGCAGTTCTTC CASSRPPANEQFF
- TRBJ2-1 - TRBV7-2 TGTGCCAGCAGCTTAGGATGGGGAATTGAGCAGTTCTTC CASSLGWGIEQFF
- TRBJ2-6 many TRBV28 TGTGCCAGCACCCAGTCCTCTGGGGCCAACGTCCTGACTTTC CASTQSSGANVLTF
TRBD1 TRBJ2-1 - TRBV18 TGTGCCAGCTCACCGCGGGACAGGGTGGGCGATGAGCAGTTCTTC CASSPRDRVGDEQFF
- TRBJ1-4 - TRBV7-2 TGTGCCAGCAGCCAAAGGGGTACGAATGAAAAACTGTTTTTT CASSQRGTNEKLFF
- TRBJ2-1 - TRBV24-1 TGTGCCACCAGTGACCTGAGGGTTAATGAGCAGTTCTTC CATSDLRVNEQFF
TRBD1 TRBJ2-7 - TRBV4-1 TGCGCCAGCAGCCAAGATATCTCTCCGACAGGGTCCGGCGAGCAGTACTTC CASSQDISPTGSGEQYF
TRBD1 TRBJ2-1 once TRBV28 TGTGCCAGCAGTTCCTACAGGGGTGAGAATGAGCAGTTCTTC CASSSYRGENEQFF
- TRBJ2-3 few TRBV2 TGTGCCAGCAATAGGAAGGTGACTAGCACAGATACGCAGTATTTT CASNRKVTSTDTQYF
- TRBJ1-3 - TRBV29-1 TGCAGCGCCGAGATGGGAAACACCATATATTTT CSAEMGNTIYF